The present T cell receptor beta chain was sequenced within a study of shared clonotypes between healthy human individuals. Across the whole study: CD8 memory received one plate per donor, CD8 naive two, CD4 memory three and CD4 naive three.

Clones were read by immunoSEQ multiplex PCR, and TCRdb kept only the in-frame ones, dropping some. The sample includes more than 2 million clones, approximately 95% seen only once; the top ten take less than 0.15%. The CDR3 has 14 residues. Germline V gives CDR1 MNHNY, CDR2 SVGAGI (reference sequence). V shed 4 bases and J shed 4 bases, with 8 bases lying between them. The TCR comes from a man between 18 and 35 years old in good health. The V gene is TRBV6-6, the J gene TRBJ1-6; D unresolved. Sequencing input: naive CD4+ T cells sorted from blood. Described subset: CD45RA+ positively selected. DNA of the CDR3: TGTGCCAGCAGTTTCCCGGAGTATAATTCACCCCTCCACTTT. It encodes CASSFPEYNSPLHF.